The sequence of this T cell receptor beta chain was determined in a study of blood T cell repertoires in COVID-19. The overall study: From the United States, Italy and Spain came samples of acute and convalescent COVID-19.

V dropped 6 bases and J dropped 9 bases, with 18 bases sitting between them. Per germline, CDR1 MNHEY and CDR2 SVGAGI. The CDR3 sequence is 14 residues long. The table came from immunoSEQ multiplex PCR; TCRdb's copy has only in-frame clones and leaves some out. Among 80,000 to 100,000 clones listed, around 86% were seen once. The rearrangement uses TRBV6-5 and TRBJ1-5; weak D call: TRBD1 (5 bases). Sequenced: peripheral blood. The receptor's source is a man in his forties or fifties with acute or convalescent COVID-19. CDR3 DNA sequence: TGTGCCAGCAGCCTCTTAACTAACGGGGGGCCCCAGCATTTT. The encoded protein is CASSLLTNGGPQHF.